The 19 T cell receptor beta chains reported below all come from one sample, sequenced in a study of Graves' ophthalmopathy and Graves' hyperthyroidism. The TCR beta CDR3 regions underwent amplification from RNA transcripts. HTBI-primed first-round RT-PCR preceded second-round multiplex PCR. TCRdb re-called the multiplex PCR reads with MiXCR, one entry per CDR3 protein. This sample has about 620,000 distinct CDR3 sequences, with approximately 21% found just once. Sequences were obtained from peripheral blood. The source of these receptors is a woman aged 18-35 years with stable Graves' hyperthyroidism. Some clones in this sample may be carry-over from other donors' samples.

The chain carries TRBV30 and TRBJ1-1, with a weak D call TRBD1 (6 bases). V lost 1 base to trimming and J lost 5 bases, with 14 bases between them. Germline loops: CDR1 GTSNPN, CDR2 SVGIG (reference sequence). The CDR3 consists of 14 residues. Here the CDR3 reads CAWSDGGQGTEAFF. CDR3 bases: TGTGCCTGGAGTGATGGGGGCCAGGGGACTGAAGCTTTCTTT.

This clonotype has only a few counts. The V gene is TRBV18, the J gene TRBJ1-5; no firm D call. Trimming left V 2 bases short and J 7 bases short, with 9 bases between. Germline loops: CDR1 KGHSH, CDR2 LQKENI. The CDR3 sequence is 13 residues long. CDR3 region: CASSPEILQPQHF. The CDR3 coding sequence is TGTGCCAGCTCACCAGAAATCCTCCAGCCCCAGCATTTT.

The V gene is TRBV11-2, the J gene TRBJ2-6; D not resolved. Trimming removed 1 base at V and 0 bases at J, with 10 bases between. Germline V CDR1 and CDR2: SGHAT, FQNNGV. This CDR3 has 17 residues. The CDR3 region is CASSLVPTDSGANVLTF. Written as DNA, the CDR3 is TGTGCCAGCAGCTTAGTCCCGACGGACTCTGGGGCCAACGTCCTGACTTTC.

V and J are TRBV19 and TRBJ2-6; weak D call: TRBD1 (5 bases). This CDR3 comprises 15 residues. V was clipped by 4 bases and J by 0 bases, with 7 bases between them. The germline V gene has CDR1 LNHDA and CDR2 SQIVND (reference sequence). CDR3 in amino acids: CASSTTVSGANVLTF. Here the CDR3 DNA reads TGTGCCAGTAGTACGACAGTCTCTGGGGCCAACGTCCTGACTTTC.

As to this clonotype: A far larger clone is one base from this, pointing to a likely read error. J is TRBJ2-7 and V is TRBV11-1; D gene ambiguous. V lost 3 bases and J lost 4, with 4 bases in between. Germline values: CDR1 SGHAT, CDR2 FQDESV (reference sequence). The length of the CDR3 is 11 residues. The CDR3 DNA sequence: TGTGCCAGCAGCTTCGAGTACGAGCAGTACTTC. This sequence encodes CASSFEYEQYF.

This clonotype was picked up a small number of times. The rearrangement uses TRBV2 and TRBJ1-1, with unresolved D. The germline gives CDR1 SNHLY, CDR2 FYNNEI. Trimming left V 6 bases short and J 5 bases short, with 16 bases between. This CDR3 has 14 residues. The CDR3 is CASRKTEPGTEAFF. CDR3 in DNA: TGTGCCAGCAGAAAAACAGAGCCGGGGACTGAAGCTTTCTTT.

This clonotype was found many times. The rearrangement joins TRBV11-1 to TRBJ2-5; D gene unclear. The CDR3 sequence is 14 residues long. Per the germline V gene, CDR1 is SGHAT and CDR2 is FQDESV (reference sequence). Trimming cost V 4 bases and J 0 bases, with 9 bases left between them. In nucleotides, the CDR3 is TGTGCCAGCAGCTCCGACGGCTACCAAGAGACCCAGTACTTC. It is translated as CASSSDGYQETQYF.

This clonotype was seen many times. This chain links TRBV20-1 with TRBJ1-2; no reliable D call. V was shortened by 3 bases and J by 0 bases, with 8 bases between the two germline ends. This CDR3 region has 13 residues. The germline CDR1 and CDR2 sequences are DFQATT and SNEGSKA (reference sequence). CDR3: CSASQETNYGYTF. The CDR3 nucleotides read TGCAGTGCTAGTCAGGAGACTAACTATGGCTACACCTTC.

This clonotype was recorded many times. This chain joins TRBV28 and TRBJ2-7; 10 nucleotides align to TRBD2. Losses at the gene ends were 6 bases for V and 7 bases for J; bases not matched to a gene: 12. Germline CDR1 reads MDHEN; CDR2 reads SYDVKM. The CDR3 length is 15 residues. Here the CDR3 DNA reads TGTGCCAGCAGCCCGTGGGGACTAGCGTCTGGGGAGCAGTACTTC. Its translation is CASSPWGLASGEQYF.

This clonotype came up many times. The CDR3 sequence is CASSESSGTRELFF. In DNA form, the CDR3 reads TGTGCCAGCAGTGAATCTAGCGGGACGAGGGAGCTGTTTTTT. The chain couples TRBV2 to TRBJ2-2, with 9 bases matching TRBD2. The ends lost 2 bases at V and 9 bases at J; junction bases unmatched: 4. The germline V gene encodes CDR1 SNHLY and CDR2 FYNNEI. The CDR3 consists of 14 residues.

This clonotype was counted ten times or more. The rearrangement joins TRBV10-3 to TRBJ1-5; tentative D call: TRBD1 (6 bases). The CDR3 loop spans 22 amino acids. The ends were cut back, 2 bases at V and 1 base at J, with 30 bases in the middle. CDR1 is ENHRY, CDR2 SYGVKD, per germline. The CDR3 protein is CAISERGVFGEPRIGSNQPQHF. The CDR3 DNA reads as TGTGCCATCAGTGAGAGGGGGGTGTTTGGGGAGCCTCGGATTGGGAGCAATCAGCCCCAGCATTTT.

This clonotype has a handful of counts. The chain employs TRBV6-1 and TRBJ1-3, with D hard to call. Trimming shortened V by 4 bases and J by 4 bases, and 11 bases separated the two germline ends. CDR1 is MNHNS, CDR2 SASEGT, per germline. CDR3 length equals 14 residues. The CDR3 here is CASSGTKEGNTIYF. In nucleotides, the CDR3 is TGTGCCAGCAGTGGGACCAAGGAGGGAAACACCATATATTTT.

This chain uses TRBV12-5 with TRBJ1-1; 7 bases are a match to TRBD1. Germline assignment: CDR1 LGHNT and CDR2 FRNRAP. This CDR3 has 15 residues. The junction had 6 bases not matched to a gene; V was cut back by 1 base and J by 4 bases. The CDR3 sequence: CASGLGQGGSTEAFF. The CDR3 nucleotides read TGTGCTAGTGGTTTGGGACAGGGTGGAAGCACTGAAGCTTTCTTT. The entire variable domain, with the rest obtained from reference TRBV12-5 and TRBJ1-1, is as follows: DARVTQTPRHKVTEMGQEVTMRCQPILGHNTVFWYRQTMMQGLELLAYFRNRAPLDDSGMPKDRFSAEMPDATLATLKIQPSEPRDSAVYFCASGLGQGGSTEAFFGQGTRLTVV.

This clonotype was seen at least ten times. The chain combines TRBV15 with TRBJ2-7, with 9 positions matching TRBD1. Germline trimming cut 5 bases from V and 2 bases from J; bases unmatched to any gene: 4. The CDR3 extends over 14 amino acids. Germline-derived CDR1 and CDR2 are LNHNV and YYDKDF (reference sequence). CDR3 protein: CATSDRDRAYEQYF. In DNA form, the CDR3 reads TGTGCCACCAGCGACCGGGACAGGGCCTACGAGCAGTACTTC.

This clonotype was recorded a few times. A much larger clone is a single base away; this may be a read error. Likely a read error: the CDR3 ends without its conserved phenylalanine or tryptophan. CDR3 residues: CASSVFGGELFV. As DNA, the CDR3 is TGTGCCAGCAGCGTATTTGGCGGGGAGCTGTTTGTT. The gene calls are TRBV9 and TRBJ2-2; D not resolved. The CDR3 length is 12 residues. The V and J ends lost 1 base and 7 bases respectively, with 5 bases between them. Germline lookup yields CDR1 SGDLS and CDR2 YYNGEE.

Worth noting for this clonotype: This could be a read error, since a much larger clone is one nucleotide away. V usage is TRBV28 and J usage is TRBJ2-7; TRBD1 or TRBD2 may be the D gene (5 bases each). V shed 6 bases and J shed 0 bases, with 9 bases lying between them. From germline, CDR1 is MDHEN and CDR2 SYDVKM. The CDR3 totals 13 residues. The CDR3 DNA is TGTGCCAGCAGGGGACCCCCCTCCTACGAGCAGTACGTC. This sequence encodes CASRGPPSYEQYV.

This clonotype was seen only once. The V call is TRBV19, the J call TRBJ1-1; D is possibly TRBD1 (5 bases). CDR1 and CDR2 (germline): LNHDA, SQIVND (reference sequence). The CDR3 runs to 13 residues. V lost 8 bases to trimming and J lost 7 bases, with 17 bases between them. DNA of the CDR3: TGTGCCAGTGGGAGGGGTGCGTTGGATGAAGCTTTCTTT. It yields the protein CASGRGALDEAFF.

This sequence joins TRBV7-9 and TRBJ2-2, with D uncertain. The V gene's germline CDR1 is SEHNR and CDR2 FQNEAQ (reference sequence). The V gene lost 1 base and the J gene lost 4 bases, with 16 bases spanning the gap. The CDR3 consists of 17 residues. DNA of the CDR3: TGTGCCAGCAGCTTAGTGGCAGAGGTTTGGACCACCGGGGAGCTGTTTTTT. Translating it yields CASSLVAEVWTTGELFF.

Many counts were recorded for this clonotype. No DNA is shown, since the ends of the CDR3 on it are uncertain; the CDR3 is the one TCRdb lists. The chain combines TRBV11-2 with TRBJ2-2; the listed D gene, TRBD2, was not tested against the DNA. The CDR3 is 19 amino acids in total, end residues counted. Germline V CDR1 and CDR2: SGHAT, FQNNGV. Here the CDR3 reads CASSLHSTVAGDAPGSCFF.